The 32 T cell receptor beta chains given below trace back to one sample, sequenced in a study of blood T cell repertoires in COVID-19. Sequencing used immunoSEQ multiplex PCR; TCRdb keeps in-frame clones, though not all of them. The sample lists 55,000 to 85,000 clones; roughly 88% were seen once. The sequenced sample was peripheral blood. The receptor set was obtained from a human donor in a cohort sampled during active COVID-19.

V gene TRBV7-2 combines with J gene TRBJ2-7; no clear D. V was trimmed by 2 bases and J by 3 bases, leaving 14 bases between them. CDR1 is SGHTA and CDR2 is FQGNSA in the germline V gene. This CDR3 comprises 15 residues. The chain's CDR3 is CASSLTFNRNYEQYF. The CDR3 DNA reads TGTGCCAGCAGCTTAACTTTCAACCGAAACTACGAGCAGTACTTC.

The rearrangement links TRBV5-1 to TRBJ1-6; possible D gene TRBD1, 5 bases. Germline-derived CDR1 and CDR2 are SGHRS and YFSETQ. Trimming cost V 0 bases and J 10 bases, with 14 bases left between them. This CDR3 comprises 15 residues. CDR3 DNA: TGCGCCAGCAGCTTGGCCGGGGGTACCCAATCACCCCTCCACTTT. As protein: CASSLAGGTQSPLHF.

The V call is TRBV6-5, the J call TRBJ1-1, with D unclear. The germline V gene encodes CDR1 MNHEY and CDR2 SVGAGI. The CDR3 is made up of 14 amino acids. Deletions cut 0 bases from V and 6 bases from J, with 11 bases between. Here the CDR3 DNA reads TGTGCCAGCAGTTACTCGTCGAGCCGCCCTGAAGCTTTCTTT. Amino acids: CASSYSSSRPEAFF.

The chain's CDR3 is CASSVSTGRMNTEAFF. CDR3 nucleotides: TGTGCCAGCAGTGTAAGCACAGGGCGAATGAACACTGAAGCTTTCTTT. The V and J genes are TRBV6-1 and TRBJ1-1, with D possibly being TRBD1 (6 bases). The V end was cut by 4 bases, the J end by 0 bases, with 15 bases between. This CDR3 contains 16 residues. Germline CDR1 MNHNS, CDR2 SASEGT.

V usage is TRBV3-1 (or the pseudogene TRBV3-2) and J usage is TRBJ2-5; 8 nucleotides agree with TRBD2. Germline V CDR1 and CDR2: LGHDT, YNNKEL (reference sequence). The CDR3 contains 16 residues. V lost 2 bases and J lost 4; bases outside the gene matches: 9. CDR3 protein: CASSQLGVRGGETQYF. The DNA for the CDR3 is TGTGCCAGCAGCCAACTGGGGGTCCGGGGGGGAGAGACCCAGTACTTC.

The chain is built from TRBV5-1 and TRBJ2-6, with TRBD1 identical over 7 bases. V lost 4 bases and J lost 4; bases outside the gene matches: 8. This CDR3 contains 16 residues. Per the germline V gene, CDR1 is SGHRS and CDR2 is YFSETQ. Here the CDR3 DNA reads TGCGCCAGCAGCCCATTGACAGGGAGCGGGGCCAACGTCCTGACTTTC. It specifies CASSPLTGSGANVLTF.

This clone was counted a single time. The chain joins TRBV18 to TRBJ2-5, with 8 bases fitting TRBD1. V lost 3 bases, J lost 6 bases, and 9 bases stayed unmatched. The CDR3 is made up of 15 amino acids. Germline values: CDR1 KGHSH, CDR2 LQKENI. The CDR3 region is CASSPSTGEMKTQYF. CDR3 bases: TGTGCCAGCTCACCCTCGACAGGGGAGATGAAGACCCAGTACTTC.

The rearrangement joins TRBV11-2 to TRBJ1-6; 8 bases line up with TRBD1. Germline V gives CDR1 SGHAT, CDR2 FQNNGV. The CDR3 is 15 residues long. Unmatched junction bases numbered 4, after V lost 4 bases and J lost 5 bases. As DNA, the CDR3 is TGTGCCAGCAGCTCAACGGGACAGGATAATTCACCCCTCCACTTT. It translates to CASSSTGQDNSPLHF.

The chain uses TRBV7-6 and TRBJ2-3, with a weak D call TRBD2 (6 bases). The CDR3 covers 16 residues. The V end was cut by 3 bases, the J end by 5 bases, with 18 bases between. Germline V gene sequence: CDR1 SGHVS, CDR2 FNYEAQ. The DNA for the CDR3 is TGTGCCAGCAGCTTTAGTATTACGGGAGATCAAGATACGCAGTATTTT. Encoded protein: CASSFSITGDQDTQYF.

V usage is TRBV2 and J usage is TRBJ2-3; no definite D call. Between the trimmed V and J ends, which lost 8 bases and 6 bases, there was a span of 15 bases. This CDR3 is 13 amino acids long. Germline CDR1 and CDR2: SNHLY and FYNNEI. The CDR3 loop reads CASELQLKDTQYF. CDR3 nucleotide sequence: TGTGCCAGCGAACTTCAACTTAAGGATACGCAGTATTTT.

The genes are TRBV7-3 and TRBJ2-1, with D possibly being TRBD2 (5 bases). Germline assignment: CDR1 SGHTA and CDR2 FQGTGA. This CDR3 comprises 16 residues. Trimming removed 2 bases at V and 0 bases at J, with 11 bases between. Here the CDR3 DNA reads TGTGCCAGCAGCTTATCGCTGGGGAGCTCCTACAATGAGCAGTTCTTC. It specifies CASSLSLGSSYNEQFF. Drawing the rest from reference TRBV7-3 and TRBJ2-1, the complete variable domain is GAGVSQTPSNKVTEKGKYVELRCDPISGHTALYWYRQSLGQGPEFLIYFQGTGAADDSGLPNDRFFAVRPEGSVSTLKIQRTERGDSAVYLCASSLSLGSSYNEQFFGPGTRLTVL.

The CDR3 bases are TGTGCCAGCAACCCCCGGGCGGACAGGGCGTGGGAAAAACTGTTTTTT. Its translation: CASNPRADRAWEKLFF. This chain uses TRBV28 with TRBJ1-4, with 8 bases that match TRBD1. The CDR3 contains 16 residues. The germline V gene encodes CDR1 MDHEN and CDR2 SYDVKM. Losses at the gene ends were 7 bases for V and 8 bases for J; bases not matched to a gene: 15.

The chain joins TRBV11-3 to TRBJ2-3; 7 bases map to TRBD2. The V gene end was trimmed by 1 base and the J gene end by 0 bases; junction bases not matched to a gene: 1. Germline assignment: CDR1 SGHNT and CDR2 YENEEA. The CDR3 sequence is 15 residues long. CDR3 sequence: CASSLASGSTDTQYF. Written as DNA, the CDR3 is TGTGCCAGCAGCTTAGCTAGCGGCAGCACAGATACGCAGTATTTT.

This clone was seen a handful of times. The chain links TRBV2 to TRBJ1-6, with a tentative D call TRBD1 (5 bases). Looked up from germline, CDR1 is SNHLY and CDR2 is FYNNEI. Trimming removed 7 bases from V and 1 base from J, with 26 bases in between. This CDR3 is 20 amino acids long. In DNA form, the CDR3 reads TGTGCCAGCAAGGGCCACCTAATCGGGAGAGGGGAATCCTATAATTCACCCCTCCACTTT. Translation: CASKGHLIGRGESYNSPLHF.

This clone appeared a single time. This chain uses TRBV11-3 with TRBJ2-5; D gene ambiguous. Trimming took off 1 base at V and 5 bases at J, with 11 bases between the two ends. This CDR3 region has 14 residues. Germline lookup yields CDR1 SGHNT and CDR2 YENEEA. DNA of the CDR3: TGTGCCAGCAGCTTAGGTTCCGAGGTGGAGACCCAGTACTTC. It is translated as CASSLGSEVETQYF.

This clone was detected only a few times. This chain uses TRBV30 with TRBJ1-6; 11 nucleotides match TRBD1. Germline V gene lookup returns CDR1 GTSNPN and CDR2 SVGIG (reference sequence). Unmatched junction bases numbered 12, after V lost 5 bases and J lost 6 bases. The CDR3 length is 17 residues. The CDR3 bases are TGTGCCTGGCTAAAAGGGACAGGGGGTGTGACTAATTCACCCCTCCACTTT. Protein product: CAWLKGTGGVTNSPLHF.

The gene calls are TRBV10-3 and TRBJ2-1; D may be TRBD2 (7 bases). V was pared by 5 bases and J by 8 bases, with 13 bases between. Germline values: CDR1 ENHRY, CDR2 SYGVKD. The CDR3 runs 13 residues. CDR3 amino acids: CAISLRGGDEQFF. The CDR3 DNA is TGTGCCATCAGTCTCCGAGGGGGGGATGAGCAGTTCTTC.

The chain joins TRBV6-6 to TRBJ1-5; weak D call: TRBD1 (6 bases). The CDR3 covers 13 residues. Germline values: CDR1 MNHNY, CDR2 SVGAGI (reference sequence). The CDR3 is CASARGINQPQHF. The DNA of the CDR3 is TGTGCATCGGCGAGGGGGATAAATCAGCCCCAGCATTTT.

The rearrangement links TRBV3-1 (or the pseudogene TRBV3-2) to TRBJ2-1; 10 positions agree with TRBD2. The germline gives CDR1 LGHDT, CDR2 YNNKEL (reference sequence). V shed 5 bases and J 4 bases; nucleotides not matched to a gene: 17. The CDR3 contains 19 residues. The CDR3 DNA is TGTGCCAGCAGCACCGCGGGACAGATCAGCGGGAGGGATTACAATGAGCAGTTCTTC. Protein product: CASSTAGQISGRDYNEQFF.

The chain joins TRBV5-4 to TRBJ1-2, with D possibly matching TRBD1 (6 bases). With 6 bases removed from V and 2 bases from J, the gap between germline ends came to 11 bases. The CDR3 is 13 amino acids. From germline, CDR1 is SGHNT and CDR2 YYREEE (reference sequence). The CDR3 bases are TGTGCCAGCAATACGGGACAAAACTATGGCTACACCTTC. Its translation: CASNTGQNYGYTF.

V gene TRBV3-1 (or the pseudogene TRBV3-2) combines with J gene TRBJ2-7, with D possibly TRBD1 on 6 matching bases. The CDR3 length is 13 residues. Trimming pared 3 bases from V and 6 bases from J, leaving 12 bases between. Looked up from germline, CDR1 is LGHDT and CDR2 is YNNKEL (reference sequence). In DNA, the CDR3 is TGTGCCAGCAGCCAGGTGGGGGCCGTCGAGCAGTACTTC. Translated, it gives CASSQVGAVEQYF.

This chain connects TRBV28 to TRBJ1-5; no clear D. Trimming took 10 bases from V and 7 from J, leaving 14 bases between them. CDR1 is MDHEN, CDR2 SYDVKM, per germline. CDR3 length equals 12 residues. CDR3 sequence (DNA): TGTGCCACCGTCGACGGGGTCCAGCCCCAGCATTTT. Its protein is CATVDGVQPQHF.

This chain links TRBV24-1 with TRBJ2-7; possible D gene TRBD2, 6 bases. The CDR3 is 12 amino acids. Germline CDR1 reads KGHDR; CDR2 reads SFDVKD. Trimming took off 3 bases at V and 6 bases at J, with 8 bases between the two ends. CDR3 DNA sequence: TGTGCCACCAGTGATGGGAGGTCCGAGCAGTACTTC. It specifies CATSDGRSEQYF.

J is TRBJ2-4 and V is TRBV12-3 or TRBV12-4; D is possibly TRBD1 (5 bases). The CDR3 is made up of 13 amino acids. Trimming removed 3 bases at V and 9 bases at J, with 12 bases between. The CDR3, as DNA: TGTGCCAGCAGTTTTTCGGACCAGGGCATTCAGTACTTC. Residues: CASSFSDQGIQYF.

This clone was detected only a few times. The chain carries TRBV5-1 and TRBJ2-1; 8 bases line up with TRBD2. CDR1 is SGHRS and CDR2 is YFSETQ in the germline V gene. After removal of 2 bases from V and 10 bases from J, the junction contained 11 bases not matched to a gene. The CDR3 sequence is 15 residues long. CDR3 sequence reads: CASSLAGAALREQFF. The CDR3 nucleotides are TGCGCCAGCAGCTTAGCGGGGGCGGCTCTCAGGGAGCAGTTCTTC. Filled out from reference TRBV5-1 and TRBJ2-1, the complete variable domain reads KAGVTQTPRYLIKTRGQQVTLSCSPISGHRSVSWYQQTPGQGLQFLFEYFSETQRNKGNFPGRFSGRQFSNSRSEMNVSTLELGDSALYLCASSLAGAALREQFFGPGTRLTVL.

V is TRBV4-3 and J is TRBJ1-1; possibly TRBD1 for D (5 bases). Germline assignment: CDR1 LGHNA and CDR2 YSLEER. The CDR3 length is 16 residues. V was pared by 1 base and J by 3 bases, with 15 bases between. The CDR3 DNA is TGCGCCAGCAGCCAAGGAGGGGTGCGGGGGGACACTGAAGCTTTCTTT. It codes for CASSQGGVRGDTEAFF.

This rearrangement joins TRBV11-1 to TRBJ2-7; 8 bases line up with TRBD2. The CDR3 covers 16 residues. The V segment lost 3 bases and the J segment 2 bases; nucleotides outside the gene matches: 9. Germline V gene data show CDR1 as SGHAT and CDR2 as FQDESV (reference sequence). As DNA, the CDR3 is TGTGCCAGCAGCTTTCCTGCGGGAGGAGGGGCCTACGAGCAGTACTTC. Protein sequence: CASSFPAGGGAYEQYF.

This chain uses TRBV19 with TRBJ2-6; D is ambiguous. V was cut by 7 bases and J by 2 bases, with 9 bases left in between. This CDR3 region has 14 residues. Per the germline V gene, CDR1 is LNHDA and CDR2 is SQIVND (reference sequence). The CDR3 sequence is CASTTSAGANVLTF. The CDR3 bases are TGTGCCAGTACTACGTCTGCTGGGGCCAACGTCCTGACTTTC.

This chain links TRBV10-3 with TRBJ2-3, with TRBD2 matching 9 bases. The V gene end was trimmed by 0 bases and the J gene end by 3 bases; junction bases not matched to a gene: 7. There are 17 residues in the CDR3. From germline, CDR1 is ENHRY and CDR2 SYGVKD. The DNA of the CDR3 is TGTGCCATCAGTGAGTCGAATGGCGGGAGGGGTACAGATACGCAGTATTTT. Its protein product is CAISESNGGRGTDTQYF.

The chain joins TRBV4-1 to TRBJ2-2, with 8 bases that match TRBD2. CDR3 length: 20 residues. Trimming took 6 bases from V and 3 from J; bases not matched to a gene: 21. CDR1 is MGHRA and CDR2 is YSYEKL in the germline V gene. CDR3 DNA: TGCGCCAGCAGACCCAGCATTCTTCGAAGCGGGAGTCTGGACACCGGGGAGCTGTTTTTT. Its protein is CASRPSILRSGSLDTGELFF.

This chain links TRBV3-1 (or the pseudogene TRBV3-2) with TRBJ2-2; D perhaps matches TRBD2 (9 bases). From germline, CDR1 is LGHDT and CDR2 YNNKEL (reference sequence). This CDR3 is 23 amino acids long. The V gene lost 3 bases and the J gene lost 0 bases, with 32 bases spanning the gap. The DNA for the CDR3 is TGTGCCAGCAGCCACCAAACAGACAGGGGACCACTAGCGGGCGATACGAACACCGGGGAGCTGTTTTTT. Translating gives CASSHQTDRGPLAGDTNTGELFF.

J is TRBJ2-2 and V is TRBV5-4; 8 positions agree with TRBD2. Germline V gene sequence: CDR1 SGHNT, CDR2 YYREEE (reference sequence). This CDR3 spans 15 amino acids. Trimming removed 3 bases from V and 5 bases from J; junction bases left unmatched: 6. In DNA, the CDR3 is TGTGCCAGCAGCTCGGGGGGGAAGGAAACCGGGGAGCTGTTTTTT. Protein sequence: CASSSGGKETGELFF.